This is a list of T cell receptor beta chains from one sample in a study of shared clonotypes between healthy human individuals. Clones were sequenced by immunoSEQ multiplex PCR, and TCRdb holds only the in-frame ones, with some missing. The sample contains 550,000 to 600,000 clones, 95% to 98% of which appear only once. The sequencing input was naive CD8+ T cells sorted from blood. All receptors come from a man aged 30-40 years in good health. Each CDR3 is given with its conserved first and last residue. Each record gives: CDR3 protein, CDR3 DNA, CDR3 length, J gene, clone size, V gene, D gene. The D gene is left open where the match is weak. Rows give clone size only sometimes, using once, few, many, or a class for an expanded clone.

CDR3 protein: CASLVHNRDRGTYEQYF
CDR3 DNA: TGTGCCAGCCTTGTTCATAACCGGGACAGGGGGACCTACGAGCAGTACTTC
CDR3 length: 17
J gene: TRBJ2-7
clone size: .
V gene: TRBV28
D gene: TRBD1

CDR3 protein: CASSSNKIGTSFYEQYF
CDR3 DNA: TGTGCCAGCAGCTCCAATAAGATCGGGACATCCTTCTACGAGCAGTACTTC
CDR3 length: 17
J gene: TRBJ2-7
clone size: .
V gene: TRBV7-8
D gene: .

CDR3 protein: CASSPPGQFHEQYF
CDR3 DNA: TGTGCCAGCAGCCCACCGGGACAGTTCCACGAGCAGTACTTC
CDR3 length: 14
J gene: TRBJ2-7
clone size: .
V gene: TRBV9
D gene: TRBD1

CDR3 protein: CASSVAGSGRAADEQFF
CDR3 DNA: TGTGCCAGCAGCGTAGCTGGTAGCGGGAGGGCCGCTGATGAGCAGTTCTTC
CDR3 length: 17
J gene: TRBJ2-1
clone size: .
V gene: TRBV9
D gene: TRBD2

CDR3 protein: CARTLDRGRTDTQYF
CDR3 DNA: TGTGCCAGGACCCTCGACAGAGGACGCACAGATACGCAGTATTTT
CDR3 length: 15
J gene: TRBJ2-3
clone size: once
V gene: TRBV19
D gene: .

CDR3 protein: CASSFGGGRYEQYF
CDR3 DNA: TGTGCCAGCAGCTTCGGAGGGGGCAGGTACGAGCAGTACTTC
CDR3 length: 14
J gene: TRBJ2-7
clone size: .
V gene: TRBV5-5
D gene: .

CDR3 protein: CASSSGQGVWEQYF
CDR3 DNA: TGTGCCAGCAGCTCTGGACAGGGGGTTTGGGAGCAGTACTTC
CDR3 length: 14
J gene: TRBJ2-7
clone size: .
V gene: TRBV7-9
D gene: TRBD1

CDR3 protein: CASSVGYEQYF
CDR3 DNA: TGTGCCAGCAGTGTGGGATACGAGCAGTACTTC
CDR3 length: 11
J gene: TRBJ2-7
clone size: .
V gene: TRBV25-1
D gene: .

CDR3 protein: CASSLRIPGLAGSHYEQYF
CDR3 DNA: TGTGCCAGCAGTTTACGGATACCGGGACTAGCGGGATCCCACTACGAGCAGTACTTC
CDR3 length: 19
J gene: TRBJ2-7
clone size: .
V gene: TRBV27
D gene: TRBD2

CDR3 protein: CASRWQGGGYTF
CDR3 DNA: TGTGCCAGCAGGTGGCAGGGAGGGGGCTACACCTTC
CDR3 length: 12
J gene: TRBJ1-2
clone size: .
V gene: TRBV2
D gene: .

CDR3 protein: CASSLDRVYEQYF
CDR3 DNA: TGTGCCAGCAGTTTAGACAGGGTCTACGAGCAGTACTTC
CDR3 length: 13
J gene: TRBJ2-7
clone size: .
V gene: TRBV6-1
D gene: TRBD1

CDR3 protein: CASSSRHNIQYF
CDR3 DNA: TGTGCCAGCAGCTCCAGGCACAACATTCAGTACTTC
CDR3 length: 12
J gene: TRBJ2-4
clone size: .
V gene: TRBV7-2
D gene: .

CDR3 protein: CASSYSGYEQYF
CDR3 DNA: TGTGCCAGCAGCTACTCCGGCTACGAGCAGTACTTC
CDR3 length: 12
J gene: TRBJ2-7
clone size: .
V gene: TRBV7-6
D gene: .

CDR3 protein: CASSQGADSSSYEQYF
CDR3 DNA: TGCGCCAGCAGCCAAGGCGCGGACTCAAGCTCCTACGAGCAGTACTTC
CDR3 length: 16
J gene: TRBJ2-7
clone size: .
V gene: TRBV4-1
D gene: .

CDR3 protein: CASSQDEGLEQYF
CDR3 DNA: TGCGCCAGCAGCCAAGATGAGGGTTTGGAGCAGTACTTC
CDR3 length: 13
J gene: TRBJ2-7
clone size: .
V gene: TRBV4-1
D gene: .

CDR3 protein: CASSFLAGVSSNSLYEQYF
CDR3 DNA: TGTGCCAGCAGCTTCTTAGCGGGAGTATCTTCCAATTCCCTTTACGAGCAGTACTTC
CDR3 length: 19
J gene: TRBJ2-7
clone size: .
V gene: TRBV13
D gene: TRBD2

CDR3 protein: CATLAGADTQYF
CDR3 DNA: TGTGCCACCCTAGCGGGAGCAGATACGCAGTATTTT
CDR3 length: 12
J gene: TRBJ2-3
clone size: once
V gene: TRBV6-6
D gene: TRBD2

CDR3 protein: CASSLLGGSGELFF
CDR3 DNA: TGTGCCAGCAGCTTGTTGGGGGGCTCCGGGGAGCTGTTTTTT
CDR3 length: 14
J gene: TRBJ2-2
clone size: .
V gene: TRBV11-3
D gene: .

CDR3 protein: CASSLEAGTTEAFF
CDR3 DNA: TGTGCCAGCAGCTTGGAAGCAGGGACCACTGAAGCTTTCTTT
CDR3 length: 14
J gene: TRBJ1-1
clone size: .
V gene: TRBV5-4
D gene: .

CDR3 protein: CASSETGSGEQYF
CDR3 DNA: TGTGCCAGCAGTGAGACAGGGAGCGGCGAGCAGTACTTC
CDR3 length: 13
J gene: TRBJ2-7
clone size: .
V gene: TRBV2
D gene: TRBD1

CDR3 protein: CSVEGLADSYEQYF
CDR3 DNA: TGCAGCGTAGAAGGACTAGCGGATTCCTACGAGCAGTACTTC
CDR3 length: 14
J gene: TRBJ2-7
clone size: few
V gene: TRBV29-1
D gene: TRBD2

CDR3 protein: CAWSQHTGTEAFF
CDR3 DNA: TGTGCCTGGAGTCAACACACAGGCACTGAAGCTTTCTTT
CDR3 length: 13
J gene: TRBJ1-1
clone size: .
V gene: TRBV30
D gene: .

CDR3 protein: CASSGFGGRADTQYF
CDR3 DNA: TGCGCCAGCAGTGGGTTTGGCGGGAGGGCAGATACGCAGTATTTT
CDR3 length: 15
J gene: TRBJ2-3
clone size: once
V gene: TRBV10-2
D gene: TRBD2

CDR3 protein: CASSVVQGARDEQFF
CDR3 DNA: TGTGCCAGCAGCGTAGTACAGGGGGCGAGGGATGAGCAGTTCTTC
CDR3 length: 15
J gene: TRBJ2-1
clone size: .
V gene: TRBV9
D gene: TRBD1

CDR3 protein: CASSVGSHEQYF
CDR3 DNA: TGCGCCAGCAGTGTAGGGAGCCACGAGCAGTACTTC
CDR3 length: 12
J gene: TRBJ2-7
clone size: .
V gene: TRBV10-2
D gene: .

CDR3 protein: CSVEEQGINTEAFF
CDR3 DNA: TGCAGCGTTGAAGAGCAGGGAATAAACACTGAAGCTTTCTTT
CDR3 length: 14
J gene: TRBJ1-1
clone size: .
V gene: TRBV29-1
D gene: .

CDR3 protein: CASSSLTGTLGFYYGYTF
CDR3 DNA: TGTGCCAGCAGCTCACTAACCGGGACCCTAGGATTTTACTATGGCTACACCTTC
CDR3 length: 18
J gene: TRBJ1-2
clone size: .
V gene: TRBV7-9
D gene: .

CDR3 protein: CASSLVGGPYNEQFF
CDR3 DNA: TGTGCCAGCAGCTTAGTAGGGGGCCCCTACAATGAGCAGTTCTTC
CDR3 length: 15
J gene: TRBJ2-1
clone size: .
V gene: TRBV7-6
D gene: TRBD1

CDR3 protein: CASSFGLAGYEQYF
CDR3 DNA: TGTGCCAGCAGTTTTGGGCTAGCGGGATACGAGCAGTACTTC
CDR3 length: 14
J gene: TRBJ2-7
clone size: .
V gene: TRBV27
D gene: TRBD2

CDR3 protein: CASSLDAVGNQPQHF
CDR3 DNA: TGTGCCAGCAGCCTAGACGCGGTCGGCAATCAGCCCCAGCATTTT
CDR3 length: 15
J gene: TRBJ1-5
clone size: .
V gene: TRBV27
D gene: .

CDR3 protein: CASSGRDRSYEQYF
CDR3 DNA: TGTGCCAGCAGCGGCCGGGACAGGTCCTACGAGCAGTACTTC
CDR3 length: 14
J gene: TRBJ2-7
clone size: .
V gene: TRBV7-9
D gene: TRBD1

CDR3 protein: CASSRGPNQPQHF
CDR3 DNA: TGTGCCAGCAGTAGGGGCCCCAATCAGCCCCAGCATTTT
CDR3 length: 13
J gene: TRBJ1-5
clone size: .
V gene: TRBV27
D gene: .

CDR3 protein: CASSGGGRPAYNEQFF
CDR3 DNA: TGCGCCAGCAGTGGCGGGGGTCGCCCAGCCTACAATGAGCAGTTCTTC
CDR3 length: 16
J gene: TRBJ2-1
clone size: .
V gene: TRBV10-1
D gene: TRBD2

CDR3 protein: CASSDGTPGSYEQYF
CDR3 DNA: TGCGCCAGCAGTGACGGGACACCCGGCTCCTACGAGCAGTACTTC
CDR3 length: 15
J gene: TRBJ2-7
clone size: .
V gene: TRBV10-2
D gene: .

CDR3 protein: CASSTGTSGIGWETQYF
CDR3 DNA: TGTGCCAGCAGCACCGGGACTAGCGGGATAGGTTGGGAGACCCAGTACTTC
CDR3 length: 17
J gene: TRBJ2-5
clone size: .
V gene: TRBV7-2
D gene: TRBD2

CDR3 protein: CASSIFGENIQYF
CDR3 DNA: TGTGCCAGCAGCATTTTTGGAGAAAACATTCAGTACTTC
CDR3 length: 13
J gene: TRBJ2-4
clone size: .
V gene: TRBV7-9
D gene: .

CDR3 protein: CASRPGQGAYEQYF
CDR3 DNA: TGTGCCAGCAGACCGGGACAGGGGGCCTACGAGCAGTACTTC
CDR3 length: 14
J gene: TRBJ2-7
clone size: .
V gene: TRBV27
D gene: TRBD1

CDR3 protein: CASSLQGVAGANVLTF
CDR3 DNA: TGTGCCAGCAGCCTACAGGGAGTAGCTGGGGCCAACGTCCTGACTTTC
CDR3 length: 16
J gene: TRBJ2-6
clone size: .
V gene: TRBV14
D gene: .

CDR3 protein: CASSPTRGADSYNEQFF
CDR3 DNA: TGTGCCAGCAGCCCCACCCGTGGAGCTGATTCCTACAATGAGCAGTTCTTC
CDR3 length: 17
J gene: TRBJ2-1
clone size: .
V gene: TRBV7-9
D gene: .

CDR3 protein: CASGREQNTEAFF
CDR3 DNA: TGTGCTAGTGGTCGAGAGCAGAACACTGAAGCTTTCTTT
CDR3 length: 13
J gene: TRBJ1-1
clone size: .
V gene: TRBV12-5
D gene: .

CDR3 protein: CASSRGGGVEKLFF
CDR3 DNA: TGTGCCAGCAGCCGAGGCGGGGGTGTAGAGAAACTGTTTTTT
CDR3 length: 14
J gene: TRBJ1-4
clone size: .
V gene: TRBV9
D gene: .

CDR3 protein: CASSVPHSRGLGEAFF
CDR3 DNA: TGTGCCAGCAGCGTACCCCACTCCAGGGGTTTAGGTGAAGCTTTCTTT
CDR3 length: 16
J gene: TRBJ1-1
clone size: .
V gene: TRBV9
D gene: .

CDR3 protein: CASSFDSRATGELFF
CDR3 DNA: TGTGCCAGCAGCTTTGACAGCCGAGCCACCGGGGAGCTGTTTTTT
CDR3 length: 15
J gene: TRBJ2-2
clone size: once
V gene: TRBV9
D gene: .

CDR3 protein: CASSVRGQGPSGELFF
CDR3 DNA: TGTGCCAGCAGCGTACGGGGACAGGGGCCGTCCGGGGAGCTGTTTTTT
CDR3 length: 16
J gene: TRBJ2-2
clone size: .
V gene: TRBV7-9
D gene: TRBD1

CDR3 protein: CASRPSRKMNTEAFF
CDR3 DNA: TGTGCCAGCAGACCTTCAAGAAAAATGAACACTGAAGCTTTCTTT
CDR3 length: 15
J gene: TRBJ1-1
clone size: .
V gene: TRBV7-9
D gene: .

CDR3 protein: CASSDSGSYEQYF
CDR3 DNA: TGTGCCAGCAGTGACAGCGGAAGCTACGAGCAGTACTTC
CDR3 length: 13
J gene: TRBJ2-7
clone size: .
V gene: TRBV27
D gene: .

CDR3 protein: CASSQTSAGMSYEQYF
CDR3 DNA: TGCGCCAGCAGCCAGACCTCAGCGGGAATGAGTTACGAGCAGTACTTC
CDR3 length: 16
J gene: TRBJ2-7
clone size: .
V gene: TRBV4-3
D gene: TRBD2

CDR3 protein: CAGQGRLYEQYF
CDR3 DNA: TGTGCTGGACAGGGGCGCCTTTACGAGCAGTACTTC
CDR3 length: 12
J gene: TRBJ2-7
clone size: .
V gene: TRBV30
D gene: TRBD1

CDR3 protein: CASRTGNYNEQFF
CDR3 DNA: TGTGCCAGCCGAACAGGGAACTACAATGAGCAGTTCTTC
CDR3 length: 13
J gene: TRBJ2-1
clone size: .
V gene: TRBV13
D gene: .

CDR3 protein: CASSSAGPQRTFF
CDR3 DNA: TGTGCCAGCAGCTCGGCAGGACCCCAACGGACCTTCTTC
CDR3 length: 13
J gene: TRBJ2-1
clone size: .
V gene: TRBV13
D gene: .

CDR3 protein: CASTLNGGDRGLNEQFF
CDR3 DNA: TGTGCCAGCACACTCAACGGCGGGGACAGGGGGCTAAATGAGCAGTTCTTC
CDR3 length: 17
J gene: TRBJ2-1
clone size: .
V gene: TRBV27
D gene: TRBD1

CDR3 protein: CASSESGGQETQYF
CDR3 DNA: TGTGCCAGCAGTGAATCGGGGGGGCAAGAGACCCAGTACTTC
CDR3 length: 14
J gene: TRBJ2-5
clone size: once
V gene: TRBV25-1
D gene: TRBD2

CDR3 protein: CASSPLMPGTEAFF
CDR3 DNA: TGTGCCAGCAGCCCCCTCATGCCCGGGACTGAAGCTTTCTTT
CDR3 length: 14
J gene: TRBJ1-1
clone size: once
V gene: TRBV7-2
D gene: .

CDR3 protein: CASSLILNTEAFF
CDR3 DNA: TGTGCCAGCAGCTTAATCTTGAACACTGAAGCTTTCTTT
CDR3 length: 13
J gene: TRBJ1-1
clone size: .
V gene: TRBV7-9
D gene: .

CDR3 protein: CASSLAASLLF
CDR3 DNA: TGTGCCAGCAGCCTAGCGGCGAGTCTCCTTTTC
CDR3 length: 11
J gene: TRBJ2-4
clone size: .
V gene: TRBV11-2
D gene: TRBD2

CDR3 protein: CASSIVFGQVNQPQHF
CDR3 DNA: TGTGCCAGTAGTATTGTCTTCGGACAGGTCAATCAGCCCCAGCATTTT
CDR3 length: 16
J gene: TRBJ1-5
clone size: .
V gene: TRBV19
D gene: TRBD1

CDR3 protein: CASSPGYRGSNQPQHF
CDR3 DNA: TGTGCCAGCAGTCCGGGCTACAGGGGAAGCAATCAGCCCCAGCATTTT
CDR3 length: 16
J gene: TRBJ1-5
clone size: .
V gene: TRBV27
D gene: TRBD1

CDR3 protein: CASSNHREGYNEQFF
CDR3 DNA: TGTGCCAGCAGTAACCACAGGGAGGGATACAATGAGCAGTTCTTC
CDR3 length: 15
J gene: TRBJ2-1
clone size: .
V gene: TRBV6-5
D gene: .

CDR3 protein: CASRPPGGYEQYF
CDR3 DNA: TGTGCCAGCAGACCGCCAGGGGGATACGAGCAGTACTTC
CDR3 length: 13
J gene: TRBJ2-7
clone size: .
V gene: TRBV7-9
D gene: TRBD1